This TCR beta chain was documented in a study of T cells in Graves' hyperthyroidism and ophthalmopathy. Authors of the study amplified TCR beta CDR3 regions from RNA transcripts. The HTBI primer set was used in a first-round RT-PCR of the TCR CDR3. TCRdb called the multiplex PCR reads again in MiXCR, with one record for every CDR3 protein. The data show 130,000 to 150,000 distinct CDR3 sequences, approximately 20% seen once. Each diagnosis was grounded in clinical symptoms, serum thyroxine and TRAb, thyroid ultrasound, and orbital computed tomography. The CDR3 consists of 13 residues. Germline V lookup: CDR1 DFQATT, CDR2 SNEGSKA (reference sequence). Trimming removed 0 bases at V and 5 bases at J, with 7 bases between. This clonotype was detected ten times or more. Its antigen is undetermined. The study's findings and limits: Most thyroid clonotypes with frequency above 0.001 were detected in blood.

The specimen was blood. This clonotype was sampled from a woman aged 45-65 years with Graves' hyperthyroidism that later progressed to Graves' ophthalmopathy. This chain joins TRBV20-1 and TRBJ1-4, with D unclear. The CDR3 spells CSARDRRNEKLFF. The CDR3 DNA reads TGCAGTGCTAGAGATAGGCGGAATGAAAAACTGTTTTTT.